Sequencing of this T cell receptor beta chain was carried out in a study of regulatory T cells in long-lasting Graves disease. Germline V gene sequence: CDR1 SGHTA, CDR2 FQGNSA. The length of the CDR3 is 15 residues. V gave up 3 bases and J gave up 1 base; unmatched junction bases: 4. Regarding time point: persistent/refractory GD, antithyroid drugs over 5 years with positive TRAb. PBMC RNA served as the TCR library source. Arm-PCR with iRepertoire HTBI primers amplified the CDR3 regions for these TCR beta libraries. TCRdb reanalysed the multiplex PCR reads using MiXCR and keeps one entry per CDR3 protein. This table holds about 460,000 distinct CDR3 sequences, roughly 23% found once. This clonotype was counted ten times or more.

The source of this sequence is a female donor with Graves disease. This material consisted of peripheral blood mononuclear cells (PBMCs), taken when the disease was refractory, from a patient treated with antithyroid drugs. The J gene is TRBJ1-1, the V gene TRBV7-2; TRBD1 matches at 8 bases. CDR3 in DNA: TGTGCCAGCAGCTTTGTTGGGACAGGGAACACTGAAGCTTTCTTT. Translated, it gives CASSFVGTGNTEAFF.